This T cell receptor beta chain comes out of a study of blood T cell repertoires in COVID-19. Germline V gives CDR1 MNHEY, CDR2 SMNVEV (reference sequence). V was shortened by 4 bases and J by 5 bases, with 30 bases between the two germline ends. The CDR3 has 20 amino acids. The method was immunoSEQ multiplex PCR; TCRdb's version includes in-frame clones alone and lacks a portion of them. The sample has 150,000 or so clones; around 82% are singletons. The rearrangement links TRBV27 to TRBJ2-1, with D possibly TRBD2 on 5 matching bases. The receptor's source is a man between 60 and 70 years old with active or convalescent COVID-19. The sequenced sample consisted of peripheral blood. In DNA form, the CDR3 reads TGTGCCAGCAGTTACAAGTTCTTTGTGGGAGCGGTAAACTTCCACAATGAGCAGTTCTTC. It translates to CASSYKFFVGAVNFHNEQFF.